This TCR beta chain was found in a study of blood T cell repertoires in COVID-19. As for the study in general: COVID-19 samples, acute and convalescent, were from the United States, Italy and Spain. Sample material is recorded as cDNA or gDNA derived from T cells, B-cell-depleted T cells, or PBMCs.

In the study's own analysis: Estimates of nucleated cell counts were drawn from the amplification of reference gene primers. Clones were sequenced by immunoSEQ multiplex PCR, and TCRdb holds only the in-frame ones, with some missing. Clone size and the V and J calls come from that table; the DNA yielded D and trimming. The sample has fewer than 200,000 clones, 82% seen once; the top ten hold 8.4%. This CDR3 spans 15 amino acids. Germline CDR1 and CDR2: SGHTA and FQGNSA. With 5 bases clipped from V and 10 bases from J, the junction kept 10 bases outside the gene matches. This chain joins TRBV7-2 and TRBJ2-1, with TRBD2 matching 11 bases. The TCR comes from a woman aged 70-85 years with acute or convalescent COVID-19. Sequences were obtained from peripheral blood. CDR3 nucleotide sequence: TGTGCCAGCAGCCCACCCGGGACTAGCGGAGGAGAGCAGTTCTTC. Translating it yields CASSPPGTSGGEQFF.